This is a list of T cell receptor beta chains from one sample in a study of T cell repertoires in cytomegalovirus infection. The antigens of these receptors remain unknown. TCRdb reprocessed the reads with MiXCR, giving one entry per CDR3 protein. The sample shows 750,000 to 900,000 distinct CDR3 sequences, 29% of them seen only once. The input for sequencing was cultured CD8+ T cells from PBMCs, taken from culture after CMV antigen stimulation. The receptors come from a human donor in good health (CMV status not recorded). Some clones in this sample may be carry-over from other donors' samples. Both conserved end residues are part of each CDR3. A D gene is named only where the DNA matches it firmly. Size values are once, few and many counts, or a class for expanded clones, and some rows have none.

TGTGCCAGCAGCTTCGGACAGGGCTGGGTTCGGACCCAGTACTTC | CASSFGQGWVRTQYF | TRBJ2-5 | TRBD1 | TRBV11-1 | -
TGTGCCAGCAGGCTAGGTCGAACGAACACCGGGGAGCTGTTTTTT | CASRLGRTNTGELFF | TRBJ2-2 | - | TRBV5-4 | few
TGTGCCAGTAGTATCCCTAGGGACAGGGGGGACACTGAAGCTTTCTTT | CASSIPRDRGDTEAFF | TRBJ1-1 | TRBD1 | TRBV19 | -
TGTGCCACCTACCCGATCGGGGCCGATAACTATGGCTACACCTTC | CATYPIGADNYGYTF | TRBJ1-2 | - | TRBV2 | -
TGTGCCAGCAGTTACAGTAGGCGGGGGTCCTACAATGAGCAGTTCTTC | CASSYSRRGSYNEQFF | TRBJ2-1 | TRBD2 | TRBV6-5 | few
TGTGCCAGCAGCCTAGACAGGCGTAGCTCCTACAATGAGCAGTTCTTC | CASSLDRRSSYNEQFF | TRBJ2-1 | - | TRBV7-2 | many
TGTGCCAGCAGCTTAGGGGACAGGCAATTTGTCAATCAGCCCCAGCATTTT | CASSLGDRQFVNQPQHF | TRBJ1-5 | TRBD1 | TRBV7-6 | few
TGTGCCACCAGTGATTTGAGGGCATCGAACACCGGGGAGCTGTTTTTT | CATSDLRASNTGELFF | TRBJ2-2 | - | TRBV24-1 | -
TGCGCCAGCAGCCAAGCAGGACGGGGTGGCTACAATGAGCAGTTCTTC | CASSQAGRGGYNEQFF | TRBJ2-1 | - | TRBV4-1 | -
TGTGCCAGCAGCCTACTCCTCGATACGCAGTATTTT | CASSLLLDTQYF | TRBJ2-3 | - | TRBV6-1 | few
TGTGCCAGCAGTTACGTGGGTTCGACAGATACGCAGTATTTT | CASSYVGSTDTQYF | TRBJ2-3 | - | TRBV6-6 | -
TGTGCCAGCAGTTACTCCCCCGCGACTAGCGGGGGAACCAATGAGCAGTTCTTC | CASSYSPATSGGTNEQFF | TRBJ2-1 | TRBD2 | TRBV6-2/TRBV6-3 | -
TGCGCCAGCAGCTTGTCACAGGGGATGTACAATGAGCAGTTCTTC | CASSLSQGMYNEQFF | TRBJ2-1 | TRBD1 | TRBV5-1 | few
TGTGCCAGCACCCCCCACCAAGATACGCAGTATTTT | CASTPHQDTQYF | TRBJ2-3 | - | TRBV12-3/TRBV12-4 | -
TGTGCCAGCGCCGTAACACCGTTCCTGGACTACGAGCAGTACTTC | CASAVTPFLDYEQYF | TRBJ2-7 | - | TRBV27 | -
TGTGCCAGCAGTTTTGGTCGGCGGATCACTGAAGCTTTCTTT | CASSFGRRITEAFF | TRBJ1-1 | - | TRBV12-3/TRBV12-4 | few
TGCAGTGCGCCCTACAGGGGGCGAACTGAAGCTTTCTTT | CSAPYRGRTEAFF | TRBJ1-1 | TRBD1 | TRBV20-1 | -
TGTGCCAGCAGCTTAGCCAAGACAGGGAAGGGCCGAGAGACCCAGTACTTC | CASSLAKTGKGRETQYF | TRBJ2-5 | TRBD1 | TRBV7-9 | -
TGTGCCAGCAGTCTCCACGGGGGGACAGGGGTGTACGAGCAGTACTTC | CASSLHGGTGVYEQYF | TRBJ2-7 | TRBD1 | TRBV14 | -
TGTGCCAGTAGTCCCGACCGCTCCGGGGATGAAAAACTGTTTTTT | CASSPDRSGDEKLFF | TRBJ1-4 | - | TRBV19 | few
TGTGCCAGCAGCTCCGCGGGTTTCTCCTACAATGAGCAGTTCTTC | CASSSAGFSYNEQFF | TRBJ2-1 | - | TRBV7-2 | many
TGTGCCAGCAGCCCGTCTAGCGGGGGAGGGGATGAGCAGTTCTTC | CASSPSSGGGDEQFF | TRBJ2-1 | TRBD2 | TRBV7-2 | many
TGCGCCAGCAGCCGTTCAGGGACAGGCGAACAGCCCCAGCATTTT | CASSRSGTGEQPQHF | TRBJ1-5 | TRBD1 | TRBV4-1 | -
TGTGCCAGCAGCTCCCCCGGGTGGGCCGCGAACACCGGGGAGCTGTTTTTT | CASSSPGWAANTGELFF | TRBJ2-2 | - | TRBV7-9 | -
TGTGCCAGCAGTCCAGGGATCGGCACCGGGGAGCTGTTTTTT | CASSPGIGTGELFF | TRBJ2-2 | - | TRBV6-5 | -
TGTGCCAGCAGCTTATTAGGAGGACCGGGACAGGAGTTCTTC | CASSLLGGPGQEFF | TRBJ2-1 | TRBD1 | TRBV7-8 | many
TGTGCCAGCACCGAACAGGACAGGGCCGCAGATACGCAGTATTTT | CASTEQDRAADTQYF | TRBJ2-3 | TRBD1 | TRBV6-1 | few
TGTGCCAGCAGTGAAGGCCAGGGTCTCTATGGCTACACCTTC | CASSEGQGLYGYTF | TRBJ1-2 | - | TRBV6-1 | -
TGTGCCAGCTCACCTATTTCGGCCCGGGATGACACTGAAGCTTTCTTT | CASSPISARDDTEAFF | TRBJ1-1 | - | TRBV18 | -
TGTGCCAGCAGTCCTCGGTTGGGGGCCTCGAACACTGAAGCTTTCTTT | CASSPRLGASNTEAFF | TRBJ1-1 | - | TRBV6-2/TRBV6-3 | -
TGTGCCAGCACCTACCTGACAGGCCTTACCCTATATGGCTACACCTTC | CASTYLTGLTLYGYTF | TRBJ1-2 | - | TRBV28 | -
TGTGCCAGCAGCATGACAGGGGTTGAAGCTTTCTTT | CASSMTGVEAFF | TRBJ1-1 | TRBD1 | TRBV7-9 | few
TGCAGTGCTAGAGATGCTGAGTCCTACGAGCAGTACTTC | CSARDAESYEQYF | TRBJ2-7 | - | TRBV20-1 | -
TGTGCCAGCAGTTTACCCGGACTAGCGGGGTTGAGGGATACGCAGTATTTT | CASSLPGLAGLRDTQYF | TRBJ2-3 | TRBD2 | TRBV27 | -
TGTGCCACCAGTGATAGGAGGACCGGGGAGCTGTTTTTT | CATSDRRTGELFF | TRBJ2-2 | - | TRBV24-1 | -
TGTGCCAGCAGTTATTTTCCCCTAGCGGGGGGGCGGGAGACCCAGTACTTC | CASSYFPLAGGRETQYF | TRBJ2-5 | TRBD2 | TRBV6-5 | -
TGTGCCAGCAGCTTTGAGAACAATGAGCAGTTCTTC | CASSFENNEQFF | TRBJ2-1 | - | TRBV7-6 | -
TGTGCCTCCGCAAGGGGCCCCAAGGTGACAGAGACCCAGTACTTC | CASARGPKVTETQYF | TRBJ2-5 | - | TRBV27 | few
TGCAGCGTTGAAGGCCAGGCGACTCACCTTTATGGCTACACCTTC | CSVEGQATHLYGYTF | TRBJ1-2 | - | TRBV29-1 | few
TGTGCCAGCAGCGACCTGGAGGGGACTGAAGCTTTCTTT | CASSDLEGTEAFF | TRBJ1-1 | - | TRBV27 | once
TGTGCCAGCAGTGGGCTGCCGGGCTCTGGAAACACCATATATTTT | CASSGLPGSGNTIYF | TRBJ1-3 | - | TRBV6-6 | -
TGTGCCACCAGTGCCCCGGAAGGGGACGGGGTAGATACGCAGTATTTT | CATSAPEGDGVDTQYF | TRBJ2-3 | - | TRBV24-1 | once
TGTGCCAGTAGTATATCTGGGGCCAGTGAAGCTTTCTTT | CASSISGASEAFF | TRBJ1-1 | - | TRBV19 | -
TGTGCCAGCAGTTTCTCCACCGGGGACAGGGGGACCTACGAGCAGTACTTC | CASSFSTGDRGTYEQYF | TRBJ2-7 | TRBD1 | TRBV27 | few
TGTGCCAGCAGCCCACCTAGAGAGGGGACATTGAACACTGAAGCTTTCTTT | CASSPPREGTLNTEAFF | TRBJ1-1 | - | TRBV7-9 | few
TGTGCCACCAGTGACCCTGACAACCCTAACTATGGCTACACCTTC | CATSDPDNPNYGYTF | TRBJ1-2 | - | TRBV24-1 | few
TGTGCCAGCAGTGAATTTGGACAGCCGAACAATGAGCAGTTCTTC | CASSEFGQPNNEQFF | TRBJ2-1 | - | TRBV25-1 | -
TGTGCCAGCAGCCCCGCCGAGGACGACCAAGAGACCCAGTACTTC | CASSPAEDDQETQYF | TRBJ2-5 | - | TRBV7-2 | few
TGTGCCAGCGCCTCAGCATTGGACGACCCCACAGATACGCAGTATTTT | CASASALDDPTDTQYF | TRBJ2-3 | - | TRBV27 | few